The 26 T cell receptor beta chains below were found in one sample sequenced in a study of blood T cell repertoires in COVID-19. The repertoire was sequenced with immunoSEQ multiplex PCR; TCRdb's copy has only in-frame clones and lacks some. Of under 300,000 clones listed, 80% to 85% are singletons. Sequencing was performed on PBMCs or T cells enriched from blood (not recorded which). These receptors all stem from a man between 50 and 59 years old who had recovered from COVID-19.

The J gene is TRBJ2-3, the V gene TRBV27; 9 positions match TRBD2. CDR3 size: 15 residues. CDR1 MNHEY and CDR2 SMNVEV come from the germline V gene (reference sequence). The junction had 12 bases not matched to a gene; V was cut back by 7 bases and J by 7 bases. CDR3 sequence (DNA): TGTGCCAGCAACCCTAGGGGGCTAGCGGGATATACGCAGTATTTT. It encodes CASNPRGLAGYTQYF.

The J gene is TRBJ2-2, the V gene TRBV7-9, with a weak D call TRBD2 (5 bases). The CDR3 totals 15 residues. The V and J ends lost 1 base and 7 bases respectively, with 13 bases between them. The germline CDR1 and CDR2 sequences are SEHNR and FQNEAQ (reference sequence). The CDR3 here is CASSLGIGLFGELFF. DNA for the CDR3: TGTGCCAGCAGCTTAGGAATCGGACTTTTCGGGGAGCTGTTTTTT.

The rearrangement links TRBV30 to TRBJ1-3; D possibly corresponds to TRBD1 (6 bases). Germline lookup yields CDR1 GTSNPN and CDR2 SVGIG (reference sequence). V gave up 5 bases and J gave up 0 bases, with 14 bases separating them. The CDR3 is 15 residues long. The CDR3 sequence: CAWGPDRISGNTIYF. CDR3 DNA sequence: TGTGCCTGGGGTCCAGACAGGATCTCTGGAAACACCATATATTTT. The variable domain in full, with the rest retrieved from reference TRBV30 and TRBJ1-3, is SQTIHQWPATLVQPVGSPLSLECTVEGTSNPNLYWYRQAAGRGLQLLFYSVGIGQISSEVPQNLSASRPQDRQFILSSKKLLLSDSGFYLCAWGPDRISGNTIYFGEGSWLTVV.

V usage is TRBV19 and J usage is TRBJ1-1; no clear D gene. The germline V gene has CDR1 LNHDA and CDR2 SQIVND (reference sequence). The CDR3 loop spans 16 amino acids. V was clipped by 0 bases and J by 6 bases, with 17 bases between them. In DNA, the CDR3 is TGTGCCAGTAGTATAGATCACCGAAACCCGGTCTCTGAAGCTTTCTTT. Encoded protein: CASSIDHRNPVSEAFF.

The V gene is TRBV4-2, the J gene TRBJ2-1; 7 bases map to TRBD1. This CDR3 region has 14 residues. Germline assignment: CDR1 LGHNA and CDR2 YNFKEQ. V lost 0 bases and J lost 8; bases outside the gene matches: 4. The CDR3: CASSQEDRADEQFF. The CDR3 nucleotides read TGTGCCAGCAGCCAAGAAGACAGGGCCGATGAGCAGTTCTTC.

The rearrangement links TRBV28 to TRBJ1-5, with TRBD1 as a possible D gene (6 bases). CDR3 length: 15 residues. Germline V gene sequence: CDR1 MDHEN, CDR2 SYDVKM. The V end lost 5 bases, the J end lost 5 bases, and 16 bases lay between the germline ends. CDR3 bases: TGTGCCAGCAGTCCCCGGGACATCGGGGATCAGCCCCAGCATTTT. This sequence encodes CASSPRDIGDQPQHF.

The V and J genes are TRBV11-2 and TRBJ2-4; TRBD1 is a possible D gene (6 bases). This CDR3 contains 13 residues. Between the trimmed V and J ends, which lost 5 bases and 8 bases, there was a span of 13 bases. CDR1 SGHAT and CDR2 FQNNGV come from the germline V gene. DNA of the CDR3: TGTGCCAGCAGCCCCCAAGGGGGTTACATTCAGTACTTC. This sequence encodes CASSPQGGYIQYF.

J is TRBJ1-4 and V is TRBV9; D is possibly TRBD1 (6 bases). Germline V lookup: CDR1 SGDLS, CDR2 YYNGEE. Trimming removed 3 bases from V and 2 bases from J, with 14 bases in between. This CDR3 region has 16 residues. The CDR3 spells CASSASYRATNEKLFF. CDR3 in DNA: TGTGCCAGCAGCGCATCTTACAGGGCTACTAATGAAAAACTGTTTTTT. The entire variable domain, with the rest obtained from reference TRBV9 and TRBJ1-4, is as follows: DSGVTQTPKHLITATGQRVTLRCSPRSGDLSVYWYQQSLDQGLQFLIQYYNGEERAKGNILERFSAQQFPDLHSELNLSSLELGDSALYFCASSASYRATNEKLFFGSGTQLSVL.

This clone came up once. V gene TRBV9 combines with J gene TRBJ2-7; D ambiguous. V lost 0 bases, J lost 0 bases, and 4 bases lay in between. This CDR3 is built from 13 residues. Germline values: CDR1 SGDLS, CDR2 YYNGEE. DNA of the CDR3: TGTGCCAGCAGCGTAGCCCGCTCCTACGAGCAGTACTTC. It is translated as CASSVARSYEQYF.

This clone was observed a handful of times. The chain combines TRBV4-3 with TRBJ2-1; 11 nucleotides align to TRBD2. V trimming: 0 bases; J trimming: 8 bases; junction bases outside the gene matches: 6. The CDR3 spans 16 residues. Germline CDR1 LGHNA, CDR2 YSLEER. CDR3 sequence reads: CASSQEIAGGLHEQFF. The CDR3 region has the DNA TGCGCCAGCAGCCAAGAAATAGCGGGAGGGCTACATGAGCAGTTCTTC.

The chain recombines TRBV11-3 with TRBJ1-1; D remains ambiguous. Trimming took 8 bases from V and 1 from J, leaving 17 bases between them. CDR3 length: 15 residues. CDR1 and CDR2 (germline): SGHNT, YENEEA. CDR3 loop: CASEGGLLRNTEAFF. The CDR3 DNA reads as TGTGCCAGCGAAGGTGGGCTCCTCAGGAACACTGAAGCTTTCTTT. The full variable domain, in which reference TRBV11-3 and TRBJ1-1 provide the parts outside the CDR3, is EAGVVQSPRYKIIEKKQPVAFWCNPISGHNTLYWYLQNLGQGPELLIRYENEEAVDDSQLPKDRFSAERLKGVDSTLKIQPAELGDSAVYLCASEGGLLRNTEAFFGQGTRLTVV.

The table lists this clone with a count of one. The V call is TRBV6-5, the J call TRBJ2-7; D may be TRBD2 (5 bases). There are 12 residues in the CDR3. With 10 bases removed from V and 5 bases from J, the gap between germline ends came to 15 bases. Looked up from germline, CDR1 is MNHEY and CDR2 is SVGAGI. The CDR3 DNA is TGTGCCACCGGGGTTTGGAGGCACGAGCAGTACTTC. Its protein product is CATGVWRHEQYF.

J is TRBJ2-3 and V is TRBV10-3; D call uncertain. V dropped 0 bases and J dropped 0 bases, with 10 bases sitting between them. The germline V gene encodes CDR1 ENHRY and CDR2 SYGVKD. The CDR3 totals 16 residues. The CDR3 protein is CAISESRRSSTDTQYF. For the CDR3, the DNA is TGTGCCATCAGTGAGTCTAGGCGGTCAAGCACAGATACGCAGTATTTT.

V and J are TRBV10-1 and TRBJ1-1; the match to TRBD1 covers 9 bases. The germline gives CDR1 WNHNN, CDR2 SYGVQD (reference sequence). This CDR3 comprises 12 residues. V trimming: 6 bases; J trimming: 8 bases; junction bases outside the gene matches: 4. Here the CDR3 reads CASSRGQGEAFF. CDR3 sequence (DNA): TGCGCCAGCAGCAGGGGACAGGGAGAAGCTTTCTTT.

The chain joins TRBV29-1 to TRBJ2-7, with a weak D call TRBD2 (6 bases). CDR3 length: 14 residues. The V gene's germline CDR1 is SQVTM and CDR2 ANQGSEA. V was pared by 4 bases and J by 2 bases, with 15 bases between. The CDR3 bases are TGCAGCGTTGTGTCCCGTCGGGGGACCTACGAGCAGTACTTC. Amino acids: CSVVSRRGTYEQYF.

This rearrangement joins TRBV19 to TRBJ1-5; no clear D. Trimming took 4 bases from V and 5 from J, leaving 12 bases between them. The germline CDR1 and CDR2 sequences are LNHDA and SQIVND (reference sequence). This CDR3 has 14 residues. CDR3 in amino acids: CASSTPGLDQPQHF. The CDR3, as DNA: TGTGCCAGTAGTACCCCGGGTTTGGATCAGCCCCAGCATTTT.

This clone has more than one count but fewer than ten. The CDR3 DNA sequence: TGTGCCTGGAGCCGACAGGTCAATGAGCAGTTCTTC. This codes for CAWSRQVNEQFF. V is TRBV30 and J is TRBJ2-1; tentatively, D is TRBD1 (6 bases). CDR1 and CDR2 from the germline V gene are GTSNPN and SVGIG (reference sequence). The CDR3 is made up of 12 amino acids. Deletions cut 3 bases from V and 6 bases from J, with 9 bases between.

The V gene is TRBV7-9, the J gene TRBJ2-7, with D perhaps TRBD1 (5 bases). V was trimmed by 5 bases and J by 2 bases, leaving 16 bases between them. Germline CDR1 SEHNR, CDR2 FQNEAQ (reference sequence). The CDR3 totals 15 residues. CDR3 protein: CASSPRPDTAYEQYF. The CDR3, as DNA: TGTGCCAGCAGCCCACGACCGGACACTGCCTACGAGCAGTACTTC.

CDR3 region: CASSHPLGTDTQYF. Written as DNA, the CDR3 is TGTGCCAGCAGCCACCCCCTCGGCACAGATACGCAGTATTTT. The gene calls are TRBV4-2 and TRBJ2-3, with D unclear. V lost 3 bases and J lost 1, with 8 bases in between. This CDR3 has 14 residues. Germline CDR1 is LGHNA and CDR2 is YNFKEQ.

This sequence joins TRBV7-2 and TRBJ1-6, with a tentative D call TRBD1 (5 bases). The V end was cut by 4 bases, the J end by 1 base, with 11 bases between. The CDR3 is made up of 16 amino acids. CDR1 and CDR2 from the germline V gene are SGHTA and FQGNSA. CDR3 loop: CASSSLSGSYNSPLHF. The DNA for the CDR3 is TGTGCCAGCAGCTCCCTATCAGGGTCCTATAATTCACCCCTCCACTTT.

The V and J genes are TRBV7-2 and TRBJ1-5; D is uncertain. This CDR3 is 15 amino acids long. V was pared by 0 bases and J by 3 bases, with 9 bases between. Germline assignment: CDR1 SGHTA and CDR2 FQGNSA. The CDR3, as DNA: TGTGCCAGCAGCTTAGCGCGAACAGACAATCAGCCCCAGCATTTT. Protein: CASSLARTDNQPQHF.

This clone was detected only once. The chain uses TRBV19 and TRBJ1-1; maybe TRBD1 (5 bases). The germline gives CDR1 LNHDA, CDR2 SQIVND (reference sequence). Trimming left V 10 bases short and J 6 bases short, with 18 bases between. This CDR3 spans 13 amino acids. This CDR3 is CATRGEVGSEAFF. CDR3 in DNA: TGTGCCACCCGAGGGGAGGTGGGTTCTGAAGCTTTCTTT.

The chain links TRBV6-2 or TRBV6-3 to TRBJ2-7; D not resolved. The CDR3 has 11 amino acids. Germline-derived CDR1 and CDR2 are MNHEY and SVGEGT. Trimming removed 5 bases at V and 3 bases at J, with 5 bases between. The DNA of the CDR3 is TGTGCCAGCAGTGACAACTACGAGCAGTACTTC. This translates into CASSDNYEQYF.

J is TRBJ2-2 and V is TRBV4-3, with 12 bases fitting TRBD2. CDR3 size: 19 residues. V was pared by 4 bases and J by 6 bases, with 15 bases of the junction left unmatched. Germline CDR1 reads LGHNA; CDR2 reads YSLEER. CDR3 DNA: TGCGCCAGCAGCCCTCACCAGGCTAGCGGGAGGGCCTCCCCCGGGGAGCTGTTTTTT. Translating it yields CASSPHQASGRASPGELFF.

This chain connects TRBV28 to TRBJ1-6; 9 bases agree with TRBD1. Germline V gene data show CDR1 as MDHEN and CDR2 as SYDVKM. This CDR3 region has 16 residues. V shed 6 bases, J shed 12 bases, and the junction held 15 bases outside the gene matches. The DNA of the CDR3 is TGTGCCAGCAGCACAAGGGACAGGGCCCATGTGGGACCCCTCCACTTT. Residues: CASSTRDRAHVGPLHF.

The chain recombines TRBV5-5 with TRBJ1-4, with 10 bases fitting TRBD1. V lost 3 bases to trimming and J lost 7 bases; unmatched junction nucleotides: 6. This CDR3 comprises 15 residues. Germline CDR1 SGHKS, CDR2 YYEKEE (reference sequence). In nucleotides, the CDR3 is TGTGCCAGCAGCTATGGGGACAGGGGTTTTGAAAAACTGTTTTTT. The encoded protein is CASSYGDRGFEKLFF.